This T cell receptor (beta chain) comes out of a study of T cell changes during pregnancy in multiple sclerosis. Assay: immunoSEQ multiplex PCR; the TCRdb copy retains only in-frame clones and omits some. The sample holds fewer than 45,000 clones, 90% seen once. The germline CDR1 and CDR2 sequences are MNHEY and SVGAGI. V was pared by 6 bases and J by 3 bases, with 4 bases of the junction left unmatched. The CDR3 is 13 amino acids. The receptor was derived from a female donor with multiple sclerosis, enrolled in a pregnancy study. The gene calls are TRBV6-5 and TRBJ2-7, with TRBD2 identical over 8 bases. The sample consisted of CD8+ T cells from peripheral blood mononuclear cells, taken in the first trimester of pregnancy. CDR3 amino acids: CASRPGLVYEQYF. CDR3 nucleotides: TGTGCCAGCAGACCGGGACTAGTCTACGAGCAGTACTTC.